This T cell receptor (beta chain) stems from a study of shared clonotypes between healthy human individuals. Study results and limitations: When compared with the clonotypes that were shared by all four sorted-subset donors, the non-shared clonotypes turned out to have lower generation probabilities. Larger estimated richness was generally seen in naive subsets than in memory subsets.

Repertoires were generated with immunoSEQ multiplex PCR, while TCRdb's copy carries only in-frame clones and drops some. The sample holds about 2 million clones, approximately 95% seen once. This clone was observed once. The antigen is not known. Germline values: CDR1 SNHLY, CDR2 FYNNEI. With 6 bases clipped from V and 10 bases from J, the junction kept 9 bases outside the gene matches. CDR3 length: 15 amino acids. This chain joins TRBV2 and TRBJ2-1, with 13 bases aligning to TRBD2. The TCR sequence derives from a man younger than 30 in good health. The sample consisted of naive CD4+ T cells sorted from blood. Documented subset: CD45RA+ positively selected. The CDR3 bases are TGTGCCAGCAGAGGTCAGACTAGCGGGGGGAAAGAGCAGTTCTTC. It is translated as CASRGQTSGGKEQFF.